Sequencing of this T cell receptor beta chain was carried out in a study of blood T cell repertoires in COVID-19. The CDR3 has 10 amino acids. CDR1 LGHDT and CDR2 YNNKEL come from the germline V gene (reference sequence). Profiled with immunoSEQ multiplex PCR; TCRdb holds only in-frame clones, not every one. This sample yields tens of thousands of clones, of which over 65% are seen a single time; about three fifths belongs to the top ten. About this clone: At one boundary the junction diverges from the germline segment, which might be a read error.

The chain recombines TRBV3-1 (or the pseudogene TRBV3-2) with TRBJ2-1, with D tentatively TRBD1 (6 bases). Sequenced sample: peripheral blood. The sequence derives from a man at least 80 years old with acute or convalescent COVID-19. DNA of the CDR3: TGTGCCAGCAGCCAAAACAGGGTGATCTTC. Translation gives CASSQNRVIF.